What follows are 9 T cell receptor beta chains derived from one specimen sequenced in a study of long-term antiretroviral therapy in people with HIV. Running of the v3.0 immunoSEQ assay took place at survey level. Here immunoSEQ multiplex PCR was the method, and the copy in TCRdb shows in-frame clones only, minus some. Of around 21,000 clones listed, under 90% are singletons. Sample: unsorted PBMCs, taken at the start of antiretroviral therapy. Receptors were obtained from a man aged 50 to 60 with HIV.

The chain joins TRBV18 to TRBJ2-1; 9 bases fit TRBD1. The CDR3 sequence is 17 residues long. Trimming cost V 7 bases and J 5 bases; bases outside gene matches: 15. Germline loops: CDR1 KGHSH, CDR2 LQKENI. In nucleotides, the CDR3 is TGTGCCAGCTTCAACCGGGACAGGGATGGTGTTGACAATGAGCAGTTCTTC. Protein product: CASFNRDRDGVDNEQFF.

The genes are TRBV6-6 and TRBJ2-1; D may be TRBD1 or TRBD2 (6 bases each). The CDR3 sequence is 14 residues long. The germline V and J ends were trimmed by 2 bases and 3 bases, with 8 bases remaining between them. Germline CDR1 and CDR2: MNHNY and SVGAGI (reference sequence). As DNA, the CDR3 is TGTGCCAGCAGTTACGAGGGGGGCTACAATGAGCAGTTCTTC. Amino acid sequence: CASSYEGGYNEQFF.

V usage is TRBV5-1 and J usage is TRBJ2-3, with D hard to call. V was pared by 0 bases and J by 0 bases, with 8 bases between. The germline V gene has CDR1 SGHRS and CDR2 YFSETQ. CDR3 length: 15 amino acids. The CDR3, as DNA: TGCGCCAGCAGCTTGGACGGAAAAAGCACAGATACGCAGTATTTT. Translation gives CASSLDGKSTDTQYF.

The chain links TRBV6-1 to TRBJ1-4; 9 nucleotides agree with TRBD1. Trimming removed 4 bases from V and 6 bases from J; junction bases left unmatched: 6. Looked up from germline, CDR1 is MNHNS and CDR2 is SASEGT. This CDR3 region has 15 residues. DNA for the CDR3: TGTGCCAGCAGTGTCTGGACAGGGGAAGATGAAAAACTGTTTTTT. This codes for CASSVWTGEDEKLFF.

This sequence joins TRBV5-4 and TRBJ1-4, with a weak D call TRBD1 (5 bases). Germline CDR1 and CDR2: SGHNT and YYREEE (reference sequence). Trimming took 2 bases from V and 0 from J, leaving 14 bases between them. This CDR3 contains 17 residues. The CDR3 sequence is CASSLWDPATTNEKLFF. The CDR3, as DNA: TGTGCCAGCAGCTTATGGGACCCCGCCACAACTAATGAAAAACTGTTTTTT. Complete variable domain (other parts from reference TRBV5-4 and TRBJ1-4): ETGVTQSPTHLIKTRGQQVTLRCSSQSGHNTVSWYQQALGQGPQFIFQYYREEENGRGNFPPRFSGLQFPNYSSELNVNALELDDSALYLCASSLWDPATTNEKLFFGSGTQLSVL.

This clone came up once. This chain connects TRBV7-2 to TRBJ1-1, with a weak D call TRBD1 (5 bases). CDR1 and CDR2 (germline): SGHTA, FQGNSA. Trimming pared 5 bases from V and 8 bases from J, leaving 18 bases between. This CDR3 is 14 amino acids long. CDR3 residues: CASSDPPGLEEAFF. The CDR3 DNA reads as TGTGCCAGCAGCGACCCTCCAGGGTTGGAAGAAGCTTTCTTT.

The genes are TRBV2 and TRBJ1-5; 7 bases map to TRBD1. With V trimmed by 7 bases and J by 0 bases, 6 bases remained unmatched. CDR3 size: 15 residues. Germline V gene sequence: CDR1 SNHLY, CDR2 FYNNEI. CDR3 loop: CASTNDRASNQPQHF. The CDR3 DNA is TGTGCCAGCACTAATGACAGGGCTAGCAATCAGCCCCAGCATTTT.

The rearrangement joins TRBV7-9 to TRBJ1-4; the match to TRBD1 covers 10 bases. Germline V CDR1 and CDR2: SEHNR, FQNEAQ (reference sequence). Unmatched junction bases numbered 3, after V lost 4 bases and J lost 7 bases. The CDR3 extends over 14 amino acids. In nucleotides, the CDR3 is TGTGCCAGCAGCTCAGACAGGGGGCTTGAAAAACTGTTTTTT. This codes for CASSSDRGLEKLFF.

This rearrangement joins TRBV2 to TRBJ2-3, with D possibly matching TRBD2 (5 bases). CDR3 length: 11 residues. Germline V gene sequence: CDR1 SNHLY, CDR2 FYNNEI. Trimming left V 8 bases short and J 5 bases short, with 8 bases between. The CDR3 DNA is TGTGCCAGCTGCGAGGGAGATACGCAGTATTTT. It is translated as CASCEGDTQYF.